Listed here is a single T cell receptor (beta chain). The data were taken from a study of shared clonotypes between healthy human individuals. Germline assignment: CDR1 LGHNA and CDR2 YSLEER. Trimming pared 0 bases from V and 1 base from J, leaving 10 bases between. This CDR3 contains 16 residues. The data were produced by immunoSEQ multiplex PCR, yet TCRdb's version contains in-frame clones alone and is incomplete. The table records about a million clones, about 80% of them present only once. The sequence was collected from a man aged 18 to 29 in good health. Some clones in this sample may be carry-over from other donors' samples. Sequencing was performed on memory CD4+ T cells from PBMCs. Subset given: CD45RA-negative fraction. The gene calls are TRBV4-3 and TRBJ2-1, with D uncertain. CDR3 protein: CASSQDHRQSYNEQFF. In DNA, the CDR3 is TGCGCCAGCAGCCAAGATCATAGGCAGTCCTACAATGAGCAGTTCTTC.